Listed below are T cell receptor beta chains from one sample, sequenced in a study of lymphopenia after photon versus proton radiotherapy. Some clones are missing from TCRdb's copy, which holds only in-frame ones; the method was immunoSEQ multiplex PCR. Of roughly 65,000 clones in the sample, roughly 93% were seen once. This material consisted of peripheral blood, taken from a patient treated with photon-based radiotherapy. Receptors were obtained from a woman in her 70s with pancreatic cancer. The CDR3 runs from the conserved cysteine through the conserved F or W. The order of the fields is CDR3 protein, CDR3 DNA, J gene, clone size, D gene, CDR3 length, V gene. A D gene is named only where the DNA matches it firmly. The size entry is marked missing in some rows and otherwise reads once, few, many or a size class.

CASSPRQGSQSDTQYF | TGTGCCAGCAGCCCCCGACAGGGGAGTCAATCCGATACGCAGTATTTT | TRBJ2-3 | - | TRBD1 | 16 | TRBV4-2
CASNDPRAPHEQYF | TGTGCCAGCAATGATCCCCGGGCGCCACACGAGCAGTACTTC | TRBJ2-7 | medium-sized | - | 14 | TRBV6-5
CASDWRRTDTQYF | TGTGCCAGTGACTGGAGGCGCACAGATACGCAGTATTTT | TRBJ2-3 | - | - | 13 | TRBV5-8
CASSAPDGGNEQFF | TGCGCCAGCAGCGCCCCCGATGGAGGCAATGAGCAGTTCTTC | TRBJ2-1 | - | - | 14 | TRBV5-1
CASSPGQGYNEQFF | TGTGCCAGCAGCCCAGGACAGGGTTACAATGAGCAGTTCTTC | TRBJ2-1 | - | TRBD1 | 14 | TRBV7-3
CASIGGKTGPTDTQYF | TGTGCCAGCATTGGAGGGAAGACAGGGCCCACAGATACGCAGTATTTT | TRBJ2-3 | - | - | 16 | TRBV2
CASSNSQGLLPYEQYF | TGTGCCAGCAGTAATTCCCAGGGCTTATTACCCTACGAGCAGTACTTC | TRBJ2-7 | - | - | 16 | TRBV25-1
CASSRGGQPQHF | TGTGCCAGCAGCAGGGGAGGTCAGCCCCAGCATTTT | TRBJ1-5 | - | - | 12 | TRBV6-6
CASNGINSGNTIYF | TGTGCCAGCAATGGGATCAACTCTGGAAACACCATATATTTT | TRBJ1-3 | - | - | 14 | TRBV25-1
CASSLTEAGTQYF | TGTGCCAGCAGCTTGACCGAGGCTGGGACCCAGTACTTC | TRBJ2-5 | - | - | 13 | TRBV5-4
CASSQEGAAGELFF | TGCGCCAGCAGCCAAGAGGGGGCCGCCGGGGAGCTGTTTTTT | TRBJ2-2 | - | - | 14 | TRBV4-1
CASSLRGGEGWRNEQFF | TGTGCCAGCAGCCTAAGGGGCGGGGAGGGGTGGCGGAATGAGCAGTTCTTC | TRBJ2-1 | - | TRBD2 | 17 | TRBV7-2
CASSQELRPSNEKLFF | TGCGCCAGCAGCCAAGAATTGCGGCCCTCGAATGAAAAACTGTTTTTT | TRBJ1-4 | once | - | 16 | TRBV4-1
CASSLNGVYGELFF | TGTGCCAGCAGTTTAAACGGGGTGTACGGGGAGCTGTTTTTT | TRBJ2-2 | - | - | 14 | TRBV27
CSVGSAGGTEAFF | TGCAGCGTGGGGTCGGCGGGGGGCACTGAAGCTTTCTTT | TRBJ1-1 | - | - | 13 | TRBV29-1
CASGEGPSPSYEQYF | TGTGCCAGTGGGGAGGGGCCCTCCCCTTCCTACGAGCAGTACTTC | TRBJ2-7 | - | TRBD2 | 15 | TRBV7-3
CASSLSGTGVTGANVLTF | TGTGCCAGCAGTTTATCCGGGACAGGGGTAACTGGGGCCAACGTCCTGACTTTC | TRBJ2-6 | few | TRBD1 | 18 | TRBV27
CASRPDSSVRQLFF | TGTGCCAGCAGGCCGGACAGTTCAGTGAGACAACTGTTTTTT | TRBJ1-4 | - | - | 14 | TRBV6-6
CASSLSGQGVNTEAFF | TGTGCCAGCAGTTTATCGGGGCAGGGGGTGAACACTGAAGCTTTCTTT | TRBJ1-1 | - | TRBD1 | 16 | TRBV27
CASSTTDGSGANVLTF | TGTGCCAGCAGCACGACAGACGGCTCCGGGGCCAACGTCCTGACTTTC | TRBJ2-6 | few | - | 16 | TRBV5-6
CASSPQGEETDTQYF | TGTGCCAGCAGCCCACAGGGAGAGGAGACAGATACGCAGTATTTT | TRBJ2-3 | - | - | 15 | TRBV7-6
CASSLGWTSGRGSQETQYF | TGTGCCAGCAGCTTAGGTTGGACTAGCGGGAGGGGTAGCCAAGAGACCCAGTACTTC | TRBJ2-5 | - | TRBD2 | 19 | TRBV7-2
CASSARLARFSYEQYF | TGCGCCAGCAGTGCTAGACTAGCGCGTTTCTCCTACGAGCAGTACTTC | TRBJ2-7 | - | TRBD2 | 16 | TRBV10-1
CASSLGSSGRGTYEQYF | TGTGCCAGCAGCTTAGGTTCTAGCGGGAGAGGAACCTACGAGCAGTACTTC | TRBJ2-7 | once | TRBD2 | 17 | TRBV7-2
CASSQMGGEQYF | TGTGCCAGCAGCCAGATGGGAGGCGAGCAGTACTTC | TRBJ2-7 | - | - | 12 | TRBV11-3
CASSSDRQGTEQYF | TGTGCCAGCAGCTCCGACAGACAGGGGACCGAGCAGTACTTC | TRBJ2-7 | - | TRBD1 | 14 | TRBV11-2
CASSLERGQPQHF | TGCGCCAGCAGCTTGGAAAGGGGTCAGCCCCAGCATTTT | TRBJ1-5 | once | - | 13 | TRBV5-1
CASKPAFGVRTGELFF | TGTGCCAGTAAGCCCGCCTTCGGGGTAAGGACCGGGGAGCTGTTTTTT | TRBJ2-2 | - | - | 16 | TRBV19
CASRAGTRGTGELFF | TGCGCCAGCAGGGCCGGGACTAGGGGCACCGGGGAGCTGTTTTTT | TRBJ2-2 | - | TRBD2 | 15 | TRBV5-1